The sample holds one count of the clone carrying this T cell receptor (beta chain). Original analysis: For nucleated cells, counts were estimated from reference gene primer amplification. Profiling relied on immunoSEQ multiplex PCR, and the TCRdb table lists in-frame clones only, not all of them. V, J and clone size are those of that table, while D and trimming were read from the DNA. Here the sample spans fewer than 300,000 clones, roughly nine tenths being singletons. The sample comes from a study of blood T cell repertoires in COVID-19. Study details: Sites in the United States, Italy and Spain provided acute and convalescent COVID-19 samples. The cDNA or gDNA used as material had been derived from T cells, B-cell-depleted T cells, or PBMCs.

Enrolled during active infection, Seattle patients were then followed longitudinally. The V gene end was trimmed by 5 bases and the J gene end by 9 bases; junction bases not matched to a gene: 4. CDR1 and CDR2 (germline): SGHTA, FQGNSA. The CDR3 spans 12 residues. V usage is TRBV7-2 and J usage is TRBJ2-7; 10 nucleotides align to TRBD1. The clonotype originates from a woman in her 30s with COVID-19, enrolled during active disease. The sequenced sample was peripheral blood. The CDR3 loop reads CASSDDRGRQYF. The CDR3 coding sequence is TGTGCCAGCAGCGACGACAGGGGGCGGCAGTACTTC.